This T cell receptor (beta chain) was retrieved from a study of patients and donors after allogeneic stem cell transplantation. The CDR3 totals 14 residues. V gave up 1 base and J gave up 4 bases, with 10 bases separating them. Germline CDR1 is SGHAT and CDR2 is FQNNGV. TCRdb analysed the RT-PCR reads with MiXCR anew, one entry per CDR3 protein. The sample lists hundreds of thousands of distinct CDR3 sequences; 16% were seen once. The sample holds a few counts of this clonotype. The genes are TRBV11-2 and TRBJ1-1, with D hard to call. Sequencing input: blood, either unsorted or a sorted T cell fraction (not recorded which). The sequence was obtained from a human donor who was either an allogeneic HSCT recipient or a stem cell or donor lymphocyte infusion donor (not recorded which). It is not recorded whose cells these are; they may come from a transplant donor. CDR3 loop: CASSLAGFSTEAFF. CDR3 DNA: TGTGCCAGCAGCTTAGCGGGGTTTTCCACTGAAGCTTTCTTT.